The TCR beta chain under discussion was sequenced for a study of shared clonotypes between healthy human individuals. The study's findings and limits: Rarefaction gave evidence that sorted-subset sequencing remained incomplete despite large depth.

Naive CD8 isolation took CD45RO-negative cells positively selected for CCR7 and excluded terminally differentiated effector memory CD45RA+ cells. Donors were Caucasian adults residing in Nashville, Tennessee, USA. As to this clone: The antigen is not known.

The ends were cut back, 5 bases at V and 1 base at J, with 8 bases in the middle. There are 13 residues in the CDR3. In germline, CDR1 is MNHEY, CDR2 SVGAGI. Assay used: immunoSEQ multiplex PCR; TCRdb lists only in-frame clones, some missing. The data show under 1 million clones, 96% seen once. The rearrangement links TRBV6-5 to TRBJ1-2; D remains ambiguous. The sequenced sample consisted of naive CD8+ T cells sorted from blood. The receptor was derived from a man aged 25 to 40 in good health. Here the CDR3 reads CASSLTHNYGYTF. In DNA, the CDR3 is TGTGCCAGCAGTCTTACACATAACTATGGCTACACCTTC.